Below are 20 T cell receptor beta chains sequenced from a single sample in a study of blood T cell repertoires in COVID-19. Only in-frame clones appear in the TCRdb table, and some are missing; sequencing was by immunoSEQ multiplex PCR. The sample records roughly 140,000 clones, around 80% being singletons. The material sequenced was peripheral blood. Receptors were obtained from a woman aged 50 to 60 in a cohort sampled during active or convalescent COVID-19.

V usage is TRBV7-2 and J usage is TRBJ2-5; 7 nucleotides line up with TRBD2. Germline values: CDR1 SGHTA, CDR2 FQGNSA. This CDR3 has 17 amino acids. V was pared by 2 bases and J by 5 bases, with 14 bases of the junction left unmatched. CDR3 sequence reads: CASSLTGRVRAKETQYF. The CDR3 bases are TGTGCCAGCAGCTTAACGGGGAGGGTTAGGGCTAAGGAGACCCAGTACTTC.

This chain uses TRBV6-1 with TRBJ1-5; unclear D gene. The germline V gene has CDR1 MNHNS and CDR2 SASEGT. CDR3 size: 15 residues. V lost 2 bases to trimming and J lost 0 bases, with 8 bases between them. Here the CDR3 reads CASSESAGSNQPQHF. CDR3 in DNA: TGTGCCAGCAGTGAATCCGCGGGTAGCAATCAGCCCCAGCATTTT.

This clone was seen only once. This chain links TRBV4-2 with TRBJ2-3; 8 bases map to TRBD2. This CDR3 comprises 19 residues. Losses at the gene ends were 1 base for V and 2 bases for J; bases not matched to a gene: 14. CDR1 is LGHNA and CDR2 is YNFKEQ in the germline V gene. DNA of the CDR3: TGTGCCAGCAGCCAAGTAGTCTTAAGCGGGGGCACGGTCACAGATACGCAGTATTTT. As protein: CASSQVVLSGGTVTDTQYF.

This chain joins TRBV2 and TRBJ2-2, with D tentatively TRBD2 (6 bases). Per germline, CDR1 SNHLY and CDR2 FYNNEI. CDR3 length: 17 amino acids. V lost 2 bases and J lost 8, with 21 bases in between. In DNA, the CDR3 is TGTGCCAGCAGTGAATGGTGGAGGGCCCTGGTGGGGGGGGAGCTGTTTTTT. Amino acid sequence: CASSEWWRALVGGELFF. Complete variable domain (other parts from reference TRBV2 and TRBJ2-2): EPEVTQTPSHQVTQMGQEVILRCVPISNHLYFYWYRQILGQKVEFLVSFYNNEISEKSEIFDDQFSVERPDGSNFTLKIRSTKLEDSAMYFCASSEWWRALVGGELFFGEGSRLTVL.

V and J are TRBV10-3 and TRBJ1-2; 7 bases align to TRBD1. Germline trimming cut 8 bases from V and 7 bases from J; bases unmatched to any gene: 10. The CDR3 is made up of 13 amino acids. Germline V gives CDR1 ENHRY, CDR2 SYGVKD. The CDR3 loop is CAILFEGAGGYTF. In DNA form, the CDR3 reads TGTGCCATCCTTTTTGAGGGGGCAGGTGGCTACACCTTC.

This chain joins TRBV11-3 and TRBJ1-5, with D possibly TRBD1 on 5 matching bases. This CDR3 is built from 15 residues. Trimming took off 11 bases at V and 2 bases at J, with 19 bases between the two ends. CDR1 is SGHNT and CDR2 is YENEEA in the germline V gene. CDR3 bases: TGTGCCTCCCGGGGGGTGGTCATAGGCAATCAGCCCCAGCATTTT. Protein: CASRGVVIGNQPQHF.

There are a few counts of this clone. The CDR3 region has the DNA TGTGCCAGCAGTTGGGACAGGGCGAGAGATCAGCCCCAGCATTTT. Encoded protein: CASSWDRARDQPQHF. The chain recombines TRBV6-2 or TRBV6-3 with TRBJ1-5, with 9 bases identical to TRBD1. CDR3 length: 15 residues. Trimming took 4 bases from V and 5 from J; bases not matched to a gene: 6. Germline loops: CDR1 MNHEY, CDR2 SVGEGT.

The chain combines TRBV7-9 with TRBJ1-6, with 10 bases identical to TRBD1. Germline assignment: CDR1 SEHNR and CDR2 FQNEAQ (reference sequence). This CDR3 has 15 amino acids. Trimming cost V 4 bases and J 6 bases; bases outside gene matches: 3. The CDR3 reads CASSYGTGVNSPLHF. The CDR3 DNA follows: TGTGCCAGCAGCTACGGGACAGGGGTTAATTCACCCCTCCACTTT.

This clone was recorded once. The chain employs TRBV30 and TRBJ1-5; D unclear. V lost 4 bases to trimming and J lost 0 bases, with 16 bases between them. From germline, CDR1 is GTSNPN and CDR2 SVGIG (reference sequence). The length of the CDR3 is 16 residues. The CDR3 DNA is TGTGCCTGGACACCCGGCGGTTTGTCTAGCAATCAGCCCCAGCATTTT. Translation gives CAWTPGGLSSNQPQHF.

V gene TRBV2 combines with J gene TRBJ2-3; weak D call: TRBD2 (7 bases). Germline CDR1 and CDR2: SNHLY and FYNNEI. V lost 5 bases, J lost 0 bases, and 18 bases lay in between. This CDR3 has 17 amino acids. The CDR3 loop reads CASSLPIAGASTDTQYF. Here the CDR3 DNA reads TGTGCCAGCAGTCTCCCAATCGCGGGGGCTAGCACAGATACGCAGTATTTT.

The gene calls are TRBV30 and TRBJ2-1, with 11 bases fitting TRBD2. The CDR3 has 17 residues. Germline assignment: CDR1 GTSNPN and CDR2 SVGIG (reference sequence). The ends lost 5 bases at V and 0 bases at J; junction bases unmatched: 9. This CDR3 reads CAWDGLAGSSSYNEQFF. For the CDR3, the DNA is TGTGCCTGGGACGGACTAGCGGGTTCCTCCTCCTACAATGAGCAGTTCTTC. The whole variable domain, remainder taken from reference TRBV30 and TRBJ2-1, is SQTIHQWPATLVQPVGSPLSLECTVEGTSNPNLYWYRQAAGRGLQLLFYSVGIGQISSEVPQNLSASRPQDRQFILSSKKLLLSDSGFYLCAWDGLAGSSSYNEQFFGPGTRLTVL.

In its sample, this clone was seen once. The chain uses TRBV19 and TRBJ1-5; 10 bases match TRBD1. The CDR3 totals 15 residues. Trimming took 5 bases from V and 3 from J; bases not matched to a gene: 4. Looked up from germline, CDR1 is LNHDA and CDR2 is SQIVND (reference sequence). The CDR3 reads CASSVGQGNNQPQHF. The CDR3 DNA reads TGTGCCAGTAGTGTGGGACAGGGGAACAATCAGCCCCAGCATTTT. The full variable domain, its missing parts supplied by reference TRBV19 and TRBJ1-5, is DGGITQSPKYLFRKEGQNVTLSCEQNLNHDAMYWYRQDPGQGLRLIYYSQIVNDFQKGDIAEGYSVSREKKESFPLTVTSAQKNPTAFYLCASSVGQGNNQPQHFGDGTRLSIL.

The chain couples TRBV30 to TRBJ2-5; 15 nucleotides align to TRBD2. J gave up 1 base and V 5 bases, and 2 bases lay outside the gene matches. Looked up from germline, CDR1 is GTSNPN and CDR2 is SVGIG (reference sequence). The CDR3 consists of 15 residues. The CDR3 loop is CAWGTSGGLQETQYF. The CDR3 DNA follows: TGTGCCTGGGGGACTAGCGGGGGGCTCCAAGAGACCCAGTACTTC. The whole variable domain, filled in from reference TRBV30 and TRBJ2-5, reads SQTIHQWPATLVQPVGSPLSLECTVEGTSNPNLYWYRQAAGRGLQLLFYSVGIGQISSEVPQNLSASRPQDRQFILSSKKLLLSDSGFYLCAWGTSGGLQETQYFGPGTRLLVL.

The chain recombines TRBV10-3 with TRBJ1-1, with a weak D call TRBD1 (5 bases). The germline V gene encodes CDR1 ENHRY and CDR2 SYGVKD. With 5 bases removed from V and 1 base from J, the gap between germline ends came to 8 bases. This CDR3 region has 13 residues. CDR3 in DNA: TGTGCCATCAGTCTCCAGGGGAACACTGAAGCTTTCTTT. This sequence encodes CAISLQGNTEAFF.

V gene TRBV10-3 combines with J gene TRBJ2-1; D is perhaps TRBD1 (6 bases). The CDR3 contains 15 residues. Germline V gene sequence: CDR1 ENHRY, CDR2 SYGVKD. V gave up 6 bases and J gave up 0 bases, with 12 bases separating them. The CDR3 DNA is TGTGCCATCAGACAAACAGGGAGCTCCTACAATGAGCAGTTCTTC. Amino acids: CAIRQTGSSYNEQFF.

The rearrangement links TRBV4-1 to TRBJ1-2; 7 nucleotides align to TRBD1. This CDR3 spans 17 amino acids. V dropped 2 bases and J dropped 3; count of bases not matched to a gene: 12. Germline lookup yields CDR1 MGHRA and CDR2 YSYEKL. The CDR3: CASSQRPQGQNYYGYTF. CDR3 nucleotide sequence: TGCGCCAGCAGCCAACGTCCCCAGGGACAGAACTACTATGGCTACACCTTC.

The J gene is TRBJ2-7, the V gene TRBV10-3; 7 nucleotides align to TRBD1. CDR3 size: 18 residues. Germline CDR1 ENHRY, CDR2 SYGVKD. J gave up 7 bases and V 0 bases, and 18 bases lay outside the gene matches. Here the CDR3 reads CAISESRRGGQGVGEQYF. CDR3 nucleotides: TGTGCCATCAGTGAGTCGAGACGCGGCGGGCAGGGGGTAGGGGAGCAGTACTTC.

The chain employs TRBV30 and TRBJ2-5; weak D call: TRBD1 (6 bases). The V gene lost 3 bases and the J gene lost 0 bases, with 14 bases spanning the gap. This CDR3 comprises 15 residues. Germline CDR1 is GTSNPN and CDR2 is SVGIG (reference sequence). CDR3 in amino acids: CAWRAPGTYQETQYF. The DNA for the CDR3 is TGTGCCTGGAGGGCCCCCGGGACATACCAAGAGACCCAGTACTTC.

The chain is built from TRBV12-3 or TRBV12-4 and TRBJ1-2; D perhaps matches TRBD1 (5 bases). The V gene lost 7 bases and the J gene lost 8 bases, with 17 bases spanning the gap. The CDR3 is made up of 13 amino acids. The CDR3 reads CASIILAGEGYTF. The CDR3 DNA reads as TGTGCCAGCATTATACTTGCGGGGGAGGGCTACACCTTC.

The V call is TRBV6-5, the J call TRBJ2-3; perhaps TRBD2 as D (7 bases). The CDR3 is 14 residues long. Germline V gene lookup returns CDR1 MNHEY and CDR2 SVGAGI. Trimming took 2 bases from V and 4 from J, leaving 10 bases between them. The CDR3 region is CASSYRGGPDTQYF. CDR3 nucleotide sequence: TGTGCCAGCAGTTACAGGGGGGGGCCAGATACGCAGTATTTT.